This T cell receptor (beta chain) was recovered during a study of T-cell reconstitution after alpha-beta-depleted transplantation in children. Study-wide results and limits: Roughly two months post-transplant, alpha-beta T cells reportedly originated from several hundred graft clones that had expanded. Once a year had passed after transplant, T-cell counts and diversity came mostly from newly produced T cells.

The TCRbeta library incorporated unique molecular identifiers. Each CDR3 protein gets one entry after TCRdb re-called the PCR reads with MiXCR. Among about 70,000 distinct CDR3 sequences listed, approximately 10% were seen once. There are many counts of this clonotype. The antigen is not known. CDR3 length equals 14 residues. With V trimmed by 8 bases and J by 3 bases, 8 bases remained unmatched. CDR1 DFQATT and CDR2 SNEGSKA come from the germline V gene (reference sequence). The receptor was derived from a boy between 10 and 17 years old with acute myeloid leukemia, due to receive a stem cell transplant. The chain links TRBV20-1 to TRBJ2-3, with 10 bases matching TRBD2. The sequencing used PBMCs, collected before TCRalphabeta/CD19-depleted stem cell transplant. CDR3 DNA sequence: TGCAGTCCCACCCCGGGACTAGCGACAGATACGCAGTATTTT. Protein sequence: CSPTPGLATDTQYF.